A selection of T cell receptor beta chains follows, all from one sample in a study of T cell responses to AZD1222 COVID-19 vaccine. This table comes from immunoSEQ multiplex PCR, and its TCRdb copy is limited to in-frame clones, with some not included. The repertoire holds 140,000 to 150,000 clones, with about 81% as singletons. This sample comprised peripheral blood, obtained on day 0 of MenACWY control vaccination. Receptors were obtained from an adult in good health. Each CDR3 is given with its conserved first and last residue. D genes are given only for firm matches. Only part of the rows carry a size: once, few, many, or a class if the clone is expanded.

D	V	size	J	DNA	CDR3
TRBD1	TRBV9	.	TRBJ2-1	TGTGCCAGCAGCCAAATGACAGGGGGCCTTTCTTGGAATCAGAATGAGCAGTTCTTC	CASSQMTGGLSWNQNEQFF
.	TRBV6-1	.	TRBJ1-1	TGTGCCAGCAGTGACGTTGCGGGCCCGAACACTGAAGCTTTCTTT	CASSDVAGPNTEAFF
TRBD1	TRBV7-3	.	TRBJ1-6	TGTGCCAGCAGCTTATCCCCACAGGGGGCTTCACCCCTCCACTTT	CASSLSPQGASPLHF
.	TRBV2	.	TRBJ1-2	TGTGCCAGCAGACAGACCTTTAACTATGGCTACACCTTC	CASRQTFNYGYTF
.	TRBV9	.	TRBJ1-4	TGTGCCAGCAGCGTCCAGGCGTATGGCGAAAAACTGTTTTTT	CASSVQAYGEKLFF
.	TRBV6-2/TRBV6-3	.	TRBJ1-2	TGTGCCAGCAGTTCCTTCGGACTCTTTGGCTACACCTTC	CASSSFGLFGYTF
TRBD1	TRBV6-5	.	TRBJ1-2	TGTGCCAGCAGTTACGACGGACAGGTTATTAGCGGCTACACCTTC	CASSYDGQVISGYTF
.	TRBV3-1/TRBV3-2	.	TRBJ1-1	TGTGCCAGCAGCACCCTGGAGAACACTGAAGCTTTCTTT	CASSTLENTEAFF
TRBD2	TRBV27	.	TRBJ2-1	TGTGCCACTCGAGGGGGCGGGGGGGCCTACAATGAGCAGTTCTTC	CATRGGGGAYNEQFF
TRBD1	TRBV3-1/TRBV3-2	.	TRBJ2-7	TGTGCCAGCAGCCGATCACAGGGGGGCTACGAGCAGTACTTC	CASSRSQGGYEQYF
.	TRBV18	.	TRBJ2-1	TGTGCCAGCTCACCAGGGCTCCCTCAGAATGAGCAGTTCTTC	CASSPGLPQNEQFF
.	TRBV4-1	few	TRBJ2-6	TGCGCCAGCACCAGCTCTGGGGCCAACGTCCTGACTTTC	CASTSSGANVLTF
TRBD2	TRBV3-1/TRBV3-2	.	TRBJ2-1	TGTGCCAGCAGCCTCGGACTAGCGGGGGGGCAAAATGAGCAGTTCTTC	CASSLGLAGGQNEQFF
.	TRBV27	.	TRBJ1-1	TGTGCCAGCAGTTTAGGGCAGGCTCCGAACACTGAAGCTTTCTTT	CASSLGQAPNTEAFF
TRBD1	TRBV5-1	.	TRBJ2-1	TGCGCCAGCAGCTCCGGGACAGGGCAGGTTTGGAATGAGCAGTTCTTC	CASSSGTGQVWNEQFF
.	TRBV5-1	.	TRBJ1-4	TGCGCCCGCTATGAAAGGAAGTTGGCAACTAATGAAAAACTGTTTTTT	CARYERKLATNEKLFF
TRBD1	TRBV6-6	.	TRBJ1-6	TGTGCCAGCAGGCCGACAGGGGGCTGGAATTCACCCCTCCACTTT	CASRPTGGWNSPLHF
.	TRBV4-1	.	TRBJ2-1	TGCGCCAGCAGCCAAGTCCCATATGATGATGAGCAGTTCTTC	CASSQVPYDDEQFF
.	TRBV19	.	TRBJ1-5	TGTGCCAGTAGAAGTGAGGTTAGCAATCAGCCCCAGCATTTT	CASRSEVSNQPQHF
.	TRBV5-6	medium-sized	TRBJ2-5	TGTGCCAGCAGCTTGGGAGTTGGCCGGGAGACCCAGTACTTC	CASSLGVGRETQYF
.	TRBV18	.	TRBJ2-5	TGTGCCAGCTCACCACCAAGCCGCTGGGAGACCCAGTACTTC	CASSPPSRWETQYF
TRBD1	TRBV7-9	.	TRBJ1-4	TGTGCCAGCAGCTTAGGGGGACAGGGAGCTGAAAAACTGTTTTTT	CASSLGGQGAEKLFF
.	TRBV3-1/TRBV3-2	.	TRBJ1-5	TGTGCCAGCGGTCCCAGGGGCTCTCCCCAGCATTTT	CASGPRGSPQHF
TRBD1	TRBV7-9	.	TRBJ1-4	TGTGCCAGCAGTCCGGACAGGGCAGATAATGAAAAACTGTTTTTT	CASSPDRADNEKLFF
TRBD2	TRBV28	.	TRBJ2-2	TGTGCCACCAGACTAGCGGGGGGGCGGAGCGGGGAGCTGTTTTTT	CATRLAGGRSGELFF
.	TRBV30	.	TRBJ2-5	TGTGCCTGGAGTTCAGGGACTGTGATGGAGACCCAGTACTTC	CAWSSGTVMETQYF
.	TRBV29-1	.	TRBJ1-2	TGCAGCGTTGAAATCGTCGCTAACTATGGCTACACCTTC	CSVEIVANYGYTF
TRBD1	TRBV24-1	few	TRBJ1-2	TGTGCCACCAGTACCGGACAGGGCTATGGCTACACCTTC	CATSTGQGYGYTF
.	TRBV27	.	TRBJ2-3	TGTGCCAGCAGTTCATCTATGGGTCGCAGGCTTGGGGATACGCAGTATTTT	CASSSSMGRRLGDTQYF
.	TRBV6-1	.	TRBJ1-3	TGTGCCAGCAGTGTACTGGGGGCAGGAGCGGCAAACACCATATATTTT	CASSVLGAGAANTIYF
.	TRBV5-4	.	TRBJ1-2	TGTGCCAGCAGCCTGACAGGAACCCTCTATGGCTACACCTTC	CASSLTGTLYGYTF
.	TRBV6-1	.	TRBJ1-1	TGTGCCAGCAGTGTGTCGCCGCAAATGGGGAACACTGAAGCTTTCTTT	CASSVSPQMGNTEAFF
.	TRBV28	.	TRBJ1-2	TGTGCCAGCAGTTTTCCTGGCGAGAACTATGGCTACACCTTC	CASSFPGENYGYTF
.	TRBV11-1	.	TRBJ2-1	TGTGCCAGCAGTTACAGGGTCAATGAGCAGTTCTTC	CASSYRVNEQFF
.	TRBV10-2	.	TRBJ1-5	TGCGCCAGCAGTGAGTCGGAGGGAGGGAATCAGCCCCAGCATTTT	CASSESEGGNQPQHF
.	TRBV18	.	TRBJ1-6	TGTGCCAGCTCACCGAACCAGAATAATTCACCCCTCCACTTT	CASSPNQNNSPLHF
TRBD1	TRBV6-5	.	TRBJ1-6	TGTGCCAGCAGTTACTCGCGAGGACAGGGATCACCCCTCCACTTT	CASSYSRGQGSPLHF
.	TRBV6-5	.	TRBJ1-5	TGTGCCAGCAGTTACGATGGGCAGTTATCTCAGCCCCAGCATTTT	CASSYDGQLSQPQHF
.	TRBV9	.	TRBJ2-5	TGTGCCAGCAGCGTAGGGGGATTTAGGACGTTAGAGACCCAGTACTTC	CASSVGGFRTLETQYF
TRBD2	TRBV6-5	.	TRBJ2-1	TGTGCCAGCAGTAGTACGGGGGGGCAGGTTGAGCAGTTCTTC	CASSSTGGQVEQFF
.	TRBV28	.	TRBJ1-2	TGTGCCAGCAGTAGTTGGAATGGCTACACCTTC	CASSSWNGYTF
TRBD1	TRBV7-2	.	TRBJ1-2	TGTGCCAGCAGCTTAACCCGGGGACAGGGACTGGCTGGCTACACCTTC	CASSLTRGQGLAGYTF
TRBD2	TRBV7-3	.	TRBJ2-1	TGTGCCAGCAGCGCCCTAGCGGGGGGGTCAAATGAGCAGTTCTTC	CASSALAGGSNEQFF
.	TRBV9	.	TRBJ1-1	TGTGCCAGCAGCGTAGGGTCCGGGACGGGCACTGAAGCTTTCTTT	CASSVGSGTGTEAFF
.	TRBV12-3/TRBV12-4	.	TRBJ1-1	TGTGCCAGCAGTTTTACGTCCAGGACAGAAGCTTTCTTT	CASSFTSRTEAFF
.	TRBV28	.	TRBJ1-6	TGTGCCAGCAGTACCCCATTTCCCAATTCACCCCTCCACTTT	CASSTPFPNSPLHF
TRBD2	TRBV15	few	TRBJ2-3	TGTGCCACCAGCAGGCGGGGGGAAGGAGATACGCAGTATTTT	CATSRRGEGDTQYF